Presented here are 30 T cell receptor beta chains from one specimen sequenced in a study of response to subunit inactivated influenza vaccine. TCRdb reanalysed the RT-PCR reads using MiXCR and keeps one entry per CDR3 protein. This table has under 950,000 distinct CDR3 sequences, 21% appearing once. The material was PBMCs from blood, obtained 4 to 6 days after vaccination. The receptor source for this set is a man aged 45-65 years who received an inactivated influenza vaccine.

The chain carries TRBV20-1 and TRBJ2-3, with TRBD2 as a possible D gene (6 bases). Trimming pared 4 bases from V and 3 bases from J, leaving 8 bases between. This CDR3 has 12 residues. Germline V gene data show CDR1 as DFQATT and CDR2 as SNEGSKA (reference sequence). CDR3 bases: TGCAGTGCTATGCGGGGAACAGATACGCAGTATTTT. Encoded protein: CSAMRGTDTQYF.

The chain couples TRBV4-3 to TRBJ2-5, with 7 bases lining up with TRBD2. The length of the CDR3 is 16 residues. From germline, CDR1 is LGHNA and CDR2 YSLEER. V was clipped by 0 bases and J by 5 bases; unmatched bases: 9. CDR3 DNA: TGCGCCAGCAGCCAAGATCTGGGAGGGGTGAAGGAGACCCAGTACTTC. Protein sequence: CASSQDLGGVKETQYF.

This clonotype was counted between two and nine times. The rearrangement joins TRBV7-9 to TRBJ1-6, with unresolved D. Per germline, CDR1 SEHNR and CDR2 FQNEAQ (reference sequence). Trimming pared 4 bases from V and 4 bases from J, leaving 14 bases between. The CDR3 is 16 amino acids. CDR3 protein: CASSSSTSGYNSPLHF. CDR3 DNA sequence: TGTGCCAGCAGCTCCTCGACAAGCGGGTATAATTCACCCCTCCACTTT.

In its sample, this clonotype was seen once. This chain links TRBV15 with TRBJ2-7; D is perhaps TRBD1 (5 bases). Germline assignment: CDR1 LNHNV and CDR2 YYDKDF (reference sequence). This CDR3 spans 15 amino acids. With 1 base removed from V and 5 bases from J, the gap between germline ends came to 15 bases. CDR3 DNA: TGTGCCACCAGCAGAGGCAGGGCAATATTCGACGAGCAGTACTTC. It yields the protein CATSRGRAIFDEQYF. Together with reference TRBV15 and TRBJ2-7, the CDR3 gives the full variable domain: DAMVIQNPRYQVTQFGKPVTLSCSQTLNHNVMYWYQQKSSQAPKLLFHYYDKDFNNEADTPDNFQSRRPNTSFCFLDIRSPGLGDTAMYLCATSRGRAIFDEQYFGPGTRLTVT.

The chain recombines TRBV4-2 with TRBJ2-1; 8 bases map to TRBD2. This CDR3 region has 21 residues. Losses at the gene ends were 5 bases for V and 4 bases for J; bases not matched to a gene: 25. Germline V gives CDR1 LGHNA, CDR2 YNFKEQ. CDR3 amino acids: CASSTRWWGPNSGDTYNEQFF. As DNA, the CDR3 is TGTGCCAGCAGCACCCGCTGGTGGGGGCCCAATAGCGGGGACACTTACAATGAGCAGTTCTTC.

The chain recombines TRBV3-1 with TRBJ2-7; 7 nucleotides match TRBD2. CDR3 length: 17 amino acids. Trimming cost V 0 bases and J 0 bases; bases outside gene matches: 8. Germline lookup yields CDR1 LGHDT and CDR2 YNNKEL (reference sequence). CDR3 sequence: CASSQESRRGSSYEQYF. The CDR3 DNA is TGTGCCAGCAGCCAAGAGAGCCGGCGGGGGAGCTCCTACGAGCAGTACTTC.

This clonotype has more than one count but fewer than ten. The V and J genes are TRBV20-1 and TRBJ2-3; tentative D call: TRBD1 (6 bases). CDR3 size: 13 residues. V dropped 5 bases and J dropped 4 bases, with 13 bases sitting between them. CDR1 is DFQATT, CDR2 SNEGSKA, per germline (reference sequence). The CDR3 region is CSAFKSGADTQYF. The CDR3 nucleotides read TGCAGTGCTTTTAAATCAGGGGCAGATACGCAGTATTTT.

V gene TRBV6-1 combines with J gene TRBJ2-7, with 12 bases identical to TRBD1. Germline V gene sequence: CDR1 MNHNS, CDR2 SASEGT. The CDR3 contains 15 residues. The trim removed 8 bases at V and 9 bases at J, leaving 14 bases unmatched. The CDR3: CASRRGTGGEGGQYF. The CDR3 nucleotides are TGTGCCAGCCGACGGGGGACAGGGGGCGAGGGGGGGCAGTACTTC.

The V call is TRBV12-3 or TRBV12-4, the J call TRBJ1-2; D is uncertain. This CDR3 is 15 amino acids long. Between the trimmed V and J ends, which lost 5 bases and 0 bases, there was a span of 13 bases. The CDR3 region is CASSPYLFPNYGYTF. CDR3 nucleotide sequence: TGTGCCAGCAGTCCCTATTTGTTCCCTAACTATGGCTACACCTTC.

This clonotype came up a few times. The chain recombines TRBV5-1 with TRBJ2-2; no clear D. Germline V gives CDR1 SGHRS, CDR2 YFSETQ. The V end lost 4 bases, the J end lost 5 bases, and 15 bases lay between the germline ends. The CDR3 consists of 15 residues. The chain's CDR3 is CASSLPYWGTGELFF. The CDR3 nucleotides are TGCGCCAGCAGCCTCCCCTATTGGGGAACCGGGGAGCTGTTTTTT.

There are a few counts of this clonotype. This sequence joins TRBV12-3 or TRBV12-4 and TRBJ2-3; 10 bases are a match to TRBD2. V shed 5 bases, J shed 5 bases, and the junction held 10 bases outside the gene matches. The CDR3 contains 16 residues. The CDR3 sequence: CASSLLAGGSGDTQYF. CDR3 coding DNA: TGTGCCAGCAGTCTCTTAGCGGGGGGCTCGGGAGATACGCAGTATTTT.

The chain combines TRBV25-1 with TRBJ1-1; possible D gene TRBD1, 5 bases. V was shortened by 1 base and J by 8 bases, with 11 bases between the two germline ends. This CDR3 has 13 amino acids. In germline, CDR1 is MGHDK, CDR2 SYGVNS. This chain's CDR3 is CASSELVGTEAFF. The CDR3, as DNA: TGTGCCAGCAGTGAATTGGTGGGGACCGAAGCTTTCTTT.

This clonotype was seen more than once but under ten times. The rearrangement uses TRBV12-3 or TRBV12-4 and TRBJ2-1; D may be TRBD1 or TRBD2 (5 bases each). Trimming removed 4 bases from V and 2 bases from J, with 12 bases in between. This CDR3 is 15 amino acids long. CDR3 DNA: TGTGCCAGCAGTTCCTCGGGGACCCCCTACAATGAGCAGTTCTTC. Translated, it gives CASSSSGTPYNEQFF.

This clonotype has a handful of counts. The V gene is TRBV6-2 or TRBV6-3, the J gene TRBJ2-3, with 7 bases lining up with TRBD1. V gave up 2 bases and J gave up 2 bases; unmatched junction bases: 13. This CDR3 has 18 amino acids. Germline V gene lookup returns CDR1 MNHEY and CDR2 SVGEGT. The chain's CDR3 is CASSYSKNRGPLTDTQYF. The CDR3 nucleotides read TGTGCCAGCAGTTACAGTAAGAACAGGGGACCTCTCACAGATACGCAGTATTTT.

V usage is TRBV9 and J usage is TRBJ2-1, with 11 bases lining up with TRBD2. Trimming took 6 bases from V and 6 from J; bases not matched to a gene: 8. Looked up from germline, CDR1 is SGDLS and CDR2 is YYNGEE. The CDR3 consists of 15 residues. CDR3 sequence: CASNTGLAAVNEQFF. Here the CDR3 DNA reads TGTGCCAGCAATACGGGACTAGCGGCTGTCAATGAGCAGTTCTTC.

In its sample, this clonotype was seen a few times. The CDR3 bases are TGTGCCAGCAGTGACCCTGGGACAGGGGACAATGAGCAGTTCTTC. Translated: CASSDPGTGDNEQFF. The chain has TRBV25-1 and TRBJ2-1, with 10 nucleotides matching TRBD1. The germline V gene encodes CDR1 MGHDK and CDR2 SYGVNS. This CDR3 is built from 15 residues. V was clipped by 3 bases and J by 5 bases; unmatched bases: 4.

A few counts support this clonotype. CDR3 bases: TGCGCCAGCAGCCCAACTAGGGCGGTTGAGCAGTTCTTC. Its translation: CASSPTRAVEQFF. This chain connects TRBV4-3 to TRBJ2-1, with a weak D call TRBD2 (5 bases). Trimming took 4 bases from V and 9 from J, leaving 13 bases between them. CDR1 LGHNA and CDR2 YSLEER come from the germline V gene. The CDR3 has 13 residues.

The chain carries TRBV27 and TRBJ1-5, with D possibly being TRBD1 (5 bases). Germline CDR1 reads MNHEY; CDR2 reads SMNVEV (reference sequence). The CDR3 is made up of 15 amino acids. V was clipped by 8 bases and J by 0 bases, with 14 bases between them. In DNA form, the CDR3 reads TGTGCCAGCGGGGACCTGACGGATAGCAATCAGCCCCAGCATTTT. Protein sequence: CASGDLTDSNQPQHF.

The genes are TRBV12-3 or TRBV12-4 and TRBJ1-1; 7 bases agree with TRBD1. V was pared by 1 base and J by 8 bases, with 4 bases of the junction left unmatched. CDR3 length equals 13 residues. The chain's CDR3 is CASSLGGTAEAFF. The CDR3, as DNA: TGTGCCAGCAGTTTAGGGGGGACAGCCGAAGCTTTCTTT.

A few counts support this clonotype. This rearrangement joins TRBV7-2 to TRBJ1-2; D might be TRBD1 (5 bases). CDR1 SGHTA and CDR2 FQGNSA come from the germline V gene. The CDR3 spans 13 residues. Trimming left V 0 bases short and J 8 bases short, with 10 bases between. CDR3 residues: CASSLAMGLGYTF. CDR3 bases: TGTGCCAGCAGCTTAGCTATGGGGCTAGGCTACACCTTC.

This clonotype occurred a few times. This sequence joins TRBV5-6 and TRBJ2-3, with a tentative D call TRBD1 (6 bases). Deletions cut 3 bases from V and 4 bases from J, with 15 bases between. In germline, CDR1 is SGHDT, CDR2 YYEEEE. This CDR3 comprises 15 residues. CDR3 protein: CASSSGQNRADTQYF. The CDR3 nucleotides are TGTGCCAGCAGCTCAGGACAGAATCGGGCAGATACGCAGTATTTT.

The genes are TRBV6-2 or TRBV6-3 and TRBJ2-7; a possible D gene is TRBD2 (5 bases). The CDR3 has 13 amino acids. Trimming stripped 1 base from V and 3 bases from J, with 7 bases between. Germline assignment: CDR1 MNHEY and CDR2 SVGEGT. As DNA, the CDR3 is TGTGCCAGCAGTTACTGGGGAGACTACGAGCAGTACTTC. Its translation is CASSYWGDYEQYF.

The chain is built from TRBV20-1 and TRBJ2-2; D not certain. Per germline, CDR1 DFQATT and CDR2 SNEGSKA (reference sequence). The CDR3 covers 15 residues. V shed 0 bases and J shed 4 bases, with 12 bases lying between them. CDR3 nucleotide sequence: TGCAGTGCTAGAGACCCAGTGGTTAGCACCGGGGAGCTGTTTTTT. Amino acids: CSARDPVVSTGELFF.

The chain employs TRBV28 and TRBJ2-1; TRBD2 matches at 10 bases. Germline CDR1 is MDHEN and CDR2 is SYDVKM. The CDR3 consists of 15 residues. After removal of 4 bases from V and 3 bases from J, the junction contained 3 bases not matched to a gene. The CDR3 here is CASSSLAGFYNEQFF. The CDR3 DNA reads as TGTGCCAGCAGTTCACTAGCGGGATTCTACAATGAGCAGTTCTTC.

This chain joins TRBV12-3 or TRBV12-4 and TRBJ2-5, with D unresolved. The CDR3 spans 14 residues. The V end lost 0 bases, the J end lost 3 bases, and 8 bases lay between the germline ends. The CDR3 region has the DNA TGTGCCAGCAGTTTAGCCCTCCGGGAAGAGACCCAGTACTTC. Translating it yields CASSLALREETQYF.

The chain is built from TRBV29-1 and TRBJ2-3; no definite D call. The CDR3 is made up of 12 amino acids. V was cut by 2 bases and J by 11 bases, with 14 bases left in between. Germline-derived CDR1 and CDR2 are SQVTM and ANQGSEA. CDR3 sequence: CSVESLGAKQYF. The CDR3 nucleotides read TGCAGCGTTGAATCCCTGGGCGCTAAGCAGTATTTT.

This clonotype was observed a handful of times. The gene calls are TRBV6-5 and TRBJ2-1; TRBD2 aligns across 13 bases. J was trimmed by 10 bases and V by 2 bases; bases with no gene match: 5. Germline loops: CDR1 MNHEY, CDR2 SVGAGI. The CDR3 length is 15 residues. This CDR3 reads CASSYGTSGTREQFF. In nucleotides, the CDR3 is TGTGCCAGCAGTTACGGGACTAGCGGGACTCGGGAGCAGTTCTTC.

This clonotype was counted only a few times. The rearrangement links TRBV20-1 to TRBJ2-7; 9 bases map to TRBD2. This CDR3 has 16 residues. The J segment lost 4 bases and the V segment lost 0 bases, leaving 10 bases of the junction unmatched. CDR1 and CDR2 (germline): DFQATT, SNEGSKA (reference sequence). The CDR3 reads CSARDRLAGHLYEQYF. DNA of the CDR3: TGCAGTGCTAGAGATCGCCTAGCGGGACACTTATACGAGCAGTACTTC.

The chain is built from TRBV21-1 and TRBJ2-1; TRBD1, the table's D call, was not compared with the DNA. TRBV21-1 is given as a pseudogene. CDR3 length: 16 residues. The CDR3 nucleotides read TGTGCCAGCAGCGCTATAGACAGCTACTCCTACAATGAGCAGTTCTTC. Translating gives CASSAIDSYSYNEQFF.

The rearrangement uses TRBV6-1 and TRBJ2-2; D assignment may be TRBD1 or TRBD2 (5 bases each). With 6 bases removed from V and 0 bases from J, the gap between germline ends came to 14 bases. The germline CDR1 and CDR2 sequences are MNHNS and SASEGT. The CDR3 contains 16 residues. The CDR3 region is CASRSPGRTNTGELFF. The CDR3 nucleotides read TGTGCCAGCAGATCTCCGGGACGGACGAACACCGGGGAGCTGTTTTTT.